This T cell receptor beta chain was recorded in a study of blood T cell repertoires in COVID-19. Assay used: immunoSEQ multiplex PCR; TCRdb lists only in-frame clones, some missing. The sample records a few hundred thousand clones, 75% to 90% being singletons. The study drew participants aged about 18 to 95 years from fewer than 30 US areas. Participants had their cohort set by participant-reported clinical history. CDR3 length: 15 residues. Germline loops: CDR1 SQVTM, CDR2 ANQGSEA. V lost 4 bases, J lost 3 bases, and 18 bases lay in between. This receptor was identified in a woman aged 25-40 years who had recovered from COVID-19. Material: PBMCs or T cells enriched from blood (not recorded which). V and J are TRBV29-1 and TRBJ2-5; D may be TRBD2 (5 bases). The CDR3 DNA is TGCAGCGTTGCGCTTCTGGGAGTAACCAAAGAGACCCAGTACTTC. It specifies CSVALLGVTKETQYF.